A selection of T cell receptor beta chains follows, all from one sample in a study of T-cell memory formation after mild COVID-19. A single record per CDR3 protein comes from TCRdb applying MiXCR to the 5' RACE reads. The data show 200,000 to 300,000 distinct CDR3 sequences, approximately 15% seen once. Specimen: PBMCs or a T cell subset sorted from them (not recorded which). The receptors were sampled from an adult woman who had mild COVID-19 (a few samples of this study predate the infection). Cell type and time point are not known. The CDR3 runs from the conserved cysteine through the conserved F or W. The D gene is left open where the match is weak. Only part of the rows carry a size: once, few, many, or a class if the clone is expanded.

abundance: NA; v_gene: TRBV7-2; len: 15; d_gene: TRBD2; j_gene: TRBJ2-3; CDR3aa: CASSAGLAHTDTQYF; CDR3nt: TGTGCCAGCAGCGCGGGACTAGCGCACACAGATACGCAGTATTTT
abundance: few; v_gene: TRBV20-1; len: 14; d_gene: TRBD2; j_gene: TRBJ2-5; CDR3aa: CSARESKGAGSLRF; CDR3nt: TGCAGTGCTAGAGAATCCAAAGGAGCGGGAAGTTTGCGCTTC
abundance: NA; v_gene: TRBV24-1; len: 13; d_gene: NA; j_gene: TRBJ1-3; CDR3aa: CATSDHLGNTIYF; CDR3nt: TGTGCCACCAGTGACCATCTTGGAAACACCATATATTTT
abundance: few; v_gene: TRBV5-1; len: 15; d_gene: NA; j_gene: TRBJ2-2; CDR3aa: CASSPDSGMAGELFF; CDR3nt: TGCGCCAGCAGCCCGGACAGCGGGATGGCCGGGGAGCTGTTTTTT
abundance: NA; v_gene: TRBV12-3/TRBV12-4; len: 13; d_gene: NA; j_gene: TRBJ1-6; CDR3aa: CASLRGGNSPLHF; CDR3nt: TGTGCCAGCCTTAGGGGGGGTAATTCACCCCTCCACTTT
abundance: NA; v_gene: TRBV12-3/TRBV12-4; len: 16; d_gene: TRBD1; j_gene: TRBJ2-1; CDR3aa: CASRVTGGPSYNEQFF; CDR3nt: TGTGCCAGCAGGGTCACAGGGGGCCCGTCCTACAATGAGCAGTTCTTC
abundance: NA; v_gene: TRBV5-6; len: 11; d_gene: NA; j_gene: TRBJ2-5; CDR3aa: CASSLGPRLYF; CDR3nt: TGTGCCAGCAGCTTGGGACCGCGGCTGTACTTC
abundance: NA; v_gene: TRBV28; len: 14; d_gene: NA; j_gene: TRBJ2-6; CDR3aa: CASSFRSGANVLTF; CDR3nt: TGTGCCAGCAGTTTCAGGTCTGGGGCCAACGTCCTGACTTTC
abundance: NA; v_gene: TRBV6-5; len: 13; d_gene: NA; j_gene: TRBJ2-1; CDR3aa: CASSQGGLLEQFF; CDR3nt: TGTGCCAGCAGTCAAGGGGGACTACTTGAACAGTTCTTC
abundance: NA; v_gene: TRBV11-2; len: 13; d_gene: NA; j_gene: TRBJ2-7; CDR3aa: CASSLAHPYEQYF; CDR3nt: TGTGCCAGCAGCTTAGCGCACCCCTACGAGCAGTACTTC
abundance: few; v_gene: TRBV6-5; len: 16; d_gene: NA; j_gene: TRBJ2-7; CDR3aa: CASSYQWKGPPGEQYF; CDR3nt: TGTGCCAGCAGTTATCAATGGAAGGGGCCGCCAGGGGAGCAGTACTTC
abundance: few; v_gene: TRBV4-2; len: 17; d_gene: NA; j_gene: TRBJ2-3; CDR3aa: CASSQVWGGPPSDTQYF; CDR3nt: TGTGCCAGCAGCCAAGTGTGGGGGGGGCCTCCGTCAGATACGCAGTATTTT
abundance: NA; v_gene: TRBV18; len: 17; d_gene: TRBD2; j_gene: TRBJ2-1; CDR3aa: CASSPGLAGGPHSEQFF; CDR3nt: TGTGCCAGCTCACCAGGACTAGCGGGGGGGCCACACAGTGAGCAGTTCTTC
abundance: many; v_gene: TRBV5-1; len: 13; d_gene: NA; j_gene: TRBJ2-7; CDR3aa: CASSLTVSYEQYF; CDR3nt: TGCGCCAGCAGCTTGACTGTCTCCTACGAGCAGTACTTC
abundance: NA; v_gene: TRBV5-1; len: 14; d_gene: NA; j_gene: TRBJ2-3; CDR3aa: CASSFLSRADTQYF; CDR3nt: TGCGCCAGCAGCTTTCTTTCTAGAGCAGATACGCAGTATTTT
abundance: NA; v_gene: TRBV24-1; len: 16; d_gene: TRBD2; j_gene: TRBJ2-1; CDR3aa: CATSDATGLDINEQFF; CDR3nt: TGTGCCACCAGTGACGCAACGGGACTAGACATCAATGAGCAGTTCTTC
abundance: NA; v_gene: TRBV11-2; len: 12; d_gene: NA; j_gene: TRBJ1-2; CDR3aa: CASSSTGSGYTF; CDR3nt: TGTGCCAGCAGCTCTACAGGGTCTGGCTACACCTTC
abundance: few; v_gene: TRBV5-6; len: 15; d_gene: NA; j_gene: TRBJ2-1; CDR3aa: CASNLGGLGAPPLFF; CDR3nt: TGTGCCAGCAACTTGGGCGGGTTGGGGGCTCCCCCCCTGTTCTTC
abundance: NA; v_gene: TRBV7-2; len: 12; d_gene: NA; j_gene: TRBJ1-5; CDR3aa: CASSSHNQPQHF; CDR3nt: TGTGCCAGCAGCTCTCACAATCAGCCCCAGCATTTT
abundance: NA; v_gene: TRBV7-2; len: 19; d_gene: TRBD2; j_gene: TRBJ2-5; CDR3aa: CASSPHKMPGTSGGETQYF; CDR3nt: TGTGCCAGCAGCCCACATAAGATGCCGGGGACTAGCGGAGGAGAGACCCAGTACTTC
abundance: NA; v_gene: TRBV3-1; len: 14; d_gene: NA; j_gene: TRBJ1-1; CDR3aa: CASSVQGWEAEAFF; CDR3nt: TGTGCCAGCAGCGTACAGGGATGGGAGGCTGAAGCTTTCTTT
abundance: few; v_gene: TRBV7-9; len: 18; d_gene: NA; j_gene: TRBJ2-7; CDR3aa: CASSWGKSGTPSSYEQYF; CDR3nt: TGTGCCAGCAGCTGGGGGAAGTCCGGGACTCCCAGCTCCTACGAGCAGTACTTC
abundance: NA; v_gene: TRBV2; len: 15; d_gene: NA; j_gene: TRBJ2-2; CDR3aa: CASSEGGSVSVELFF; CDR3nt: TGTGCCAGCAGTGAAGGGGGATCGGTTAGCGTGGAGCTGTTTTTT
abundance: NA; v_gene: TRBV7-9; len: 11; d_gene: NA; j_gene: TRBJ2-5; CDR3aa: CASRREETQYF; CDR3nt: TGTGCCAGCAGGAGAGAAGAGACCCAGTACTTC
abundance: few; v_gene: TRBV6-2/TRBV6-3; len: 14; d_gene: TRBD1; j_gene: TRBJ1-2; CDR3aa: CASRTGAGLYGYTF; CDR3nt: TGTGCCAGCAGAACAGGGGCCGGTCTCTATGGCTACACCTTC
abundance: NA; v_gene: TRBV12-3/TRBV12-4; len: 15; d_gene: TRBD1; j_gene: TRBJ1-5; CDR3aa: CASSKLTGGGQPQHF; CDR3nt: TGTGCCAGCAGTAAACTGACAGGGGGCGGTCAGCCCCAGCATTTT
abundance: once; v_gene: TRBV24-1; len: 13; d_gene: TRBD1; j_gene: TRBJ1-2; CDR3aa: CATSDTQGDGYTF; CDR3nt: TGTGCCACCAGTGATACACAGGGGGATGGCTACACCTTC